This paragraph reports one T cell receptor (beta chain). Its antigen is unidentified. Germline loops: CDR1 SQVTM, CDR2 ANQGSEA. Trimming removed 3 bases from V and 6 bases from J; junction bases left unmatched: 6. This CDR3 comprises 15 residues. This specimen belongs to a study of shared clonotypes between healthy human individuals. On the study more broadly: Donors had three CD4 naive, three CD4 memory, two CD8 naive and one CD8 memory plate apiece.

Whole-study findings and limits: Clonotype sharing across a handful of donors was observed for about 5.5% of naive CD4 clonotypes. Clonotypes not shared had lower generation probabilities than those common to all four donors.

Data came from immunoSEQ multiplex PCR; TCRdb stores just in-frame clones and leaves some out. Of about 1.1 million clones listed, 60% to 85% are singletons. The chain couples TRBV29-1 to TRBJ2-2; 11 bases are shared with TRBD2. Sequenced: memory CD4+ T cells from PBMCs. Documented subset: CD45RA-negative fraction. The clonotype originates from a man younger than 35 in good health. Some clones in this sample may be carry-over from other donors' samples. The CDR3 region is CSVEVSGRAPGELFF. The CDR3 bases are TGCAGCGTTGAGGTTAGCGGGAGGGCCCCCGGGGAGCTGTTTTTT.